Detailed here is one T cell receptor (beta chain). Its specificity is not known. The trim removed 0 bases at V and 5 bases at J, leaving 6 bases unmatched. Germline V gene lookup returns CDR1 SGHRS and CDR2 YFSETQ. The CDR3 spans 15 residues. This entry is derived from a study of HIV-infected patients and healthy controls. General study findings and limits: Mean usage of eight alpha and eight beta V genes differed significantly in HIV-infected patients versus controls.

No cell fractionation was done, so the repertoire covers all unsorted peripheral blood T cells. RNA came from approximately 2.5 ml of peripheral blood. Alpha and beta constant-region primers primed reverse transcription of about 500 ng RNA. Each of the alpha and beta chains got its own library through chain-specific third strand synthesis with indices. A short first PCR added P5 and P7 adapter elements and a second index. TCRdb redid the calling of the 5' RACE reads with MiXCR, one entry per CDR3 protein. The sample gives approximately 14,000 distinct CDR3 sequences, roughly a tenth of which show up once; 6% to 7% is in the top ten.

This chain links TRBV5-1 with TRBJ2-7; 9 nucleotides agree with TRBD2. This TCR derives from an adult in good health. Sequenced sample: blood. The CDR3 spells CASSLEAGGPDEQYF. The CDR3, as DNA: TGCGCCAGCAGCTTGGAGGCGGGAGGGCCTGACGAGCAGTACTTC.